This TCR beta chain was sequenced in a study of beta chain features in type 1 diabetes. Study conclusions and caveats: These data did not resolve whether HLA type affects TCRB rearrangement.

The V and J ends lost 6 bases and 6 bases respectively, with 15 bases between them. This CDR3 comprises 13 residues. The germline CDR1 and CDR2 sequences are MDHEN and SYDVKM. A heparinised blood draw that averaged around 0.12 L was obtained once from each donor. Of note for this clone: Its antigen is undetermined.

The sequenced template was cDNA made from the entire isolated RNA. Repertoires were generated with immunoSEQ multiplex PCR, while TCRdb's copy carries only in-frame clones and drops some. The data hold about 360,000 clones, with around 12% observed a single time. The sequence came from a man aged 18-30 years in good health. The rearrangement joins TRBV28 to TRBJ2-7; maybe TRBD1 (6 bases). Sequencing input: naive CD4+ T cells from blood. CDR3 sequence reads: CASSEGQRGEQYF. CDR3 sequence (DNA): TGTGCCAGCAGCGAAGGACAGCGTGGCGAGCAGTACTTC.